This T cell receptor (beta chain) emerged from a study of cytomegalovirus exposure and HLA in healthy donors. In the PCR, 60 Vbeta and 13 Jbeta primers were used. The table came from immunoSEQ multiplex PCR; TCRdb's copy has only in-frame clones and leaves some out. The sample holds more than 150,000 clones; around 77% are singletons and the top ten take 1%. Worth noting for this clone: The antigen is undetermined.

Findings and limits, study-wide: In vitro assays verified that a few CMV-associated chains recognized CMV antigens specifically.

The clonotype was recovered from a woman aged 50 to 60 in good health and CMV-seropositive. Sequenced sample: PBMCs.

The CDR3: CASSQEGASGANVLTF. The CDR3, as DNA: TGCGCCAGCAGCCAAGAGGGGGCCTCTGGGGCCAACGTCCTGACTTTC. The rearrangement uses TRBV4-3 and TRBJ2-6; D is perhaps TRBD1 (6 bases). V lost 0 bases and J 0 bases, leaving 6 bases between the germline ends. Germline loops: CDR1 LGHNA, CDR2 YSLEER. The CDR3 spans 16 residues.